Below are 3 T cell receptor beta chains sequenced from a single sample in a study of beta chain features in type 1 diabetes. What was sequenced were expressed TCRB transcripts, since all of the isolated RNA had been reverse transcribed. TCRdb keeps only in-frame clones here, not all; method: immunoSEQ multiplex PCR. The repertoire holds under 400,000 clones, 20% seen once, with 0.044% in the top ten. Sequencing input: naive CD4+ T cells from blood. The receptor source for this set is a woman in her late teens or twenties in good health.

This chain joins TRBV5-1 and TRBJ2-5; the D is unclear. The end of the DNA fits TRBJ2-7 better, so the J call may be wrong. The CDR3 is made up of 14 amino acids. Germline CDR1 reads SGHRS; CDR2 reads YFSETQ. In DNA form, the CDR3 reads TGCGCCAGCAGCTTGGGACTCGGTTCCTACGAGCAGTACTTC. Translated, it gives CASSLGLGSYEQYF.

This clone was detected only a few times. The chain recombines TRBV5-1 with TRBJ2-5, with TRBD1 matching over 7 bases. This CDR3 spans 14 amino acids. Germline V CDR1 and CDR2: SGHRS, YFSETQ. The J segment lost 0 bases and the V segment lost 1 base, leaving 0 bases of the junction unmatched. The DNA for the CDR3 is TGCGCCAGCAGCTTGACAGGGGACCAAGAGACCCAGTACTTC. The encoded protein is CASSLTGDQETQYF.

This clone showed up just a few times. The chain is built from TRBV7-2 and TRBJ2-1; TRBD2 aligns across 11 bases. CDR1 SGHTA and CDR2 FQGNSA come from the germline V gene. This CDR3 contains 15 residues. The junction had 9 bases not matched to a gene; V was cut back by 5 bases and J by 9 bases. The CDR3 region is CASSPGGGLAAEQFF. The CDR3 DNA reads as TGTGCCAGCAGCCCTGGCGGGGGACTAGCGGCTGAGCAGTTCTTC.